This T cell receptor beta chain came from a study of regulatory T cells in long-lasting Graves disease. The authors built TCR beta libraries using iRepertoire HTBI primers and Arm-PCR of CDR3 regions. From the multiplex PCR reads, TCRdb called clonotypes with MiXCR, one entry per CDR3 protein. The data contain some 250,000 distinct CDR3 sequences, approximately 16% of them singletons. This clonotype was counted ten times or more. In germline, CDR1 is WSHSY, CDR2 SAAADI. The CDR3 is 13 amino acids. The ends lost 4 bases at V and 8 bases at J; junction bases unmatched: 7. Time point described: newly diagnosed GD, antithyroid drugs for less than 3 months. Researchers made the TCR library from RNA that was extracted from PBMCs.

The V gene is TRBV10-2, the J gene TRBJ2-7, with TRBD1 matching 8 bases. The sequencing used peripheral blood mononuclear cells (PBMCs), collected at new diagnosis, from a patient treated with antithyroid drugs. This TCR was recovered from a female donor with Graves disease. The CDR3 loop reads CASSGQQGVKQYF. The CDR3 DNA is TGCGCCAGCAGTGGTCAACAGGGGGTCAAGCAGTACTTC.